These T cell receptor beta chains were read from a single sample in a study of OX40 agonist ivuxolimab in advanced cancers. Sequenced by immunoSEQ multiplex PCR; TCRdb stores in-frame clones only, minus some. The sample yields about 24,000 clones, roughly 91% seen once. The sequencing here drew on CD4+ or CD8+ T cells sorted from blood, taken in a trial of the OX40 agonist ivuxolimab. These receptors all stem from an adult with an advanced solid tumor such as melanoma, head and neck, liver or kidney cancer. Both conserved end residues are part of each CDR3. Fields, in order: D gene, clone size, V gene, J gene, CDR3 protein, CDR3 DNA. A D gene is named only where the DNA matches it firmly. Expanded clones get a size class; other rows say once, few or many, or leave the size out.

d_call: TRBD1
clone_size: -
v_call: TRBV7-9
j_call: TRBJ1-5
cdr3_aa: CASSSGGQPQHF
cdr3_nt: TGTGCCAGCAGCTCAGGGGGGCAGCCCCAGCATTTT

d_call: -
clone_size: -
v_call: TRBV19
j_call: TRBJ1-1
cdr3_aa: CASSVQGRGTEAFF
cdr3_nt: TGTGCCAGTAGTGTTCAGGGTAGGGGCACTGAAGCTTTCTTT

d_call: -
clone_size: -
v_call: TRBV7-3
j_call: TRBJ1-1
cdr3_aa: CAEGVGNTEAFF
cdr3_nt: TGTGCCGAAGGGGTGGGGAACACTGAAGCTTTCTTT

d_call: -
clone_size: few
v_call: TRBV4-3
j_call: TRBJ2-3
cdr3_aa: CASSQDRGAGADTQYF
cdr3_nt: TGCGCCAGCAGCCAAGATAGGGGGGCCGGCGCAGATACGCAGTATTTT

d_call: TRBD1
clone_size: -
v_call: TRBV9
j_call: TRBJ2-7
cdr3_aa: CASSVTGGAYEQYF
cdr3_nt: TGTGCCAGCAGCGTTACAGGGGGCGCGTACGAGCAGTACTTC

d_call: -
clone_size: -
v_call: TRBV7-9
j_call: TRBJ2-5
cdr3_aa: CASRDKDDQETQYF
cdr3_nt: TGTGCCAGTAGGGACAAGGACGACCAAGAGACCCAGTACTTC

d_call: -
clone_size: -
v_call: TRBV15
j_call: TRBJ2-3
cdr3_aa: CATSVGPGITDTQYF
cdr3_nt: TGTGCCACCAGCGTGGGGCCAGGAATTACAGATACGCAGTATTTT

d_call: -
clone_size: -
v_call: TRBV6-1
j_call: TRBJ1-2
cdr3_aa: CASSEAKDPGQSIYGYTF
cdr3_nt: TGTGCCAGCAGTGAAGCGAAAGACCCGGGACAATCTATCTATGGCTACACCTTC

d_call: -
clone_size: -
v_call: TRBV11-3
j_call: TRBJ2-3
cdr3_aa: CASRYQGADTQYF
cdr3_nt: TGTGCCAGCAGATACCAGGGTGCAGATACGCAGTATTTT

d_call: -
clone_size: -
v_call: TRBV14
j_call: TRBJ2-5
cdr3_aa: CASSRGSRDVQETQYF
cdr3_nt: TGTGCCAGCAGCCGCGGCTCTCGGGACGTCCAAGAGACCCAGTACTTC

d_call: -
clone_size: once
v_call: TRBV5-4
j_call: TRBJ2-1
cdr3_aa: CASSLGIDSSSYNEQFF
cdr3_nt: TGTGCCAGCAGCTTGGGAATTGACAGTAGCTCCTACAATGAGCAGTTCTTC

d_call: -
clone_size: -
v_call: TRBV25-1
j_call: TRBJ2-2
cdr3_aa: CASSEGTTTGELFF
cdr3_nt: TGTGCCAGCAGTGAAGGGACCACGACCGGGGAGCTGTTTTTT

d_call: -
clone_size: once
v_call: TRBV7-2
j_call: TRBJ2-7
cdr3_aa: CASSSGLLYVEQYF
cdr3_nt: TGTGCCAGCAGCTCGGGACTCCTCTACGTTGAGCAGTACTTC

d_call: -
clone_size: -
v_call: TRBV6-4
j_call: TRBJ1-1
cdr3_aa: CASSDSDRNTEAFF
cdr3_nt: TGTGCCAGCAGTGACTCCGACCGAAACACTGAAGCTTTCTTT

d_call: -
clone_size: -
v_call: TRBV5-3
j_call: TRBJ2-5
cdr3_aa: CARSGQFPQETQYF
cdr3_nt: TGTGCCAGAAGCGGGCAATTCCCCCAAGAGACCCAGTACTTC

d_call: TRBD1
clone_size: -
v_call: TRBV5-1
j_call: TRBJ1-2
cdr3_aa: CASSEGQGYGYTF
cdr3_nt: TGCGCCAGCAGCGAAGGACAGGGGTATGGCTACACCTTC

d_call: -
clone_size: -
v_call: TRBV13
j_call: TRBJ2-1
cdr3_aa: CASSPGGDGGNEQFF
cdr3_nt: TGTGCCAGCAGCCCTGGGGGTGATGGCGGGAATGAGCAGTTCTTC

d_call: TRBD1
clone_size: -
v_call: TRBV15
j_call: TRBJ1-3
cdr3_aa: CATSRGTGPGNTIYF
cdr3_nt: TGTGCCACCAGCAGAGGGACAGGACCAGGAAACACCATATATTTT

d_call: -
clone_size: -
v_call: TRBV6-5
j_call: TRBJ2-1
cdr3_aa: CASSYGGYNEQFF
cdr3_nt: TGTGCCAGCAGTTACGGTGGTTACAATGAGCAGTTCTTC

d_call: -
clone_size: -
v_call: TRBV5-4
j_call: TRBJ1-2
cdr3_aa: CASSLNRAGGYTF
cdr3_nt: TGTGCCAGCAGCTTAAACAGGGCAGGGGGCTACACCTTC

d_call: -
clone_size: -
v_call: TRBV5-1
j_call: TRBJ2-5
cdr3_aa: CASSLGRVQETQYF
cdr3_nt: TGCGCCAGCAGCTTGGGACGAGTCCAAGAGACCCAGTACTTC

d_call: TRBD1
clone_size: once
v_call: TRBV19
j_call: TRBJ1-1
cdr3_aa: CASTRDRGNTEAFF
cdr3_nt: TGTGCCAGTACCCGGGACAGGGGAAACACTGAAGCTTTCTTT

d_call: -
clone_size: -
v_call: TRBV4-2
j_call: TRBJ2-7
cdr3_aa: CASSQDLGQGISYEQYF
cdr3_nt: TGTGCCAGCAGCCAAGACCTGGGGCAGGGTATCTCCTACGAGCAGTACTTC

d_call: -
clone_size: -
v_call: TRBV2
j_call: TRBJ2-1
cdr3_aa: CASSETPPEAYNEQFF
cdr3_nt: TGTGCCAGCAGTGAAACGCCCCCGGAGGCTTACAATGAGCAGTTCTTC